The subject of this entry is one T cell receptor (beta chain). As yet, its antigen is unknown. This entry is derived from a study of T cell responses to AZD1222 COVID-19 vaccine. Study-wide results and limits: Targeting of unmutated variant regions was reportedly seen in nearly half of spike-specific TCRs. Seropositivity was recorded at baseline in only 6 or 7 AZD1222 recipients.

Unmatched junction bases numbered 7, after V lost 0 bases and J lost 6 bases. The germline CDR1 and CDR2 sequences are SGHNT and YYREEE (reference sequence). CDR3 length: 15 amino acids. Analysis merged second doses at about 4 or about 12 weeks. Sequencing was performed with immunoSEQ multiplex PCR; in TCRdb, only in-frame clones are kept and a portion is missing. The data hold around 160,000 clones, with around 94% observed a single time. This sequence joins TRBV5-4 and TRBJ1-1; 8 positions match TRBD1. The sequencing here drew on peripheral blood, taken 28 days after the second AZD1222 dose. The sequence came from an adult who received the AZD1222 COVID-19 vaccine. CDR3 sequence reads: CASSLAGRGLAEAFF. The CDR3 coding sequence is TGTGCCAGCAGCTTGGCTGGCAGGGGGCTCGCTGAAGCTTTCTTT.